The TCR beta chain described here comes from a study of blood T cell repertoires in COVID-19. Study-wide context: Specimens from acute and convalescent COVID-19 originated in the United States, Italy and Spain. PBMCs, B-cell-depleted T cells, or T cells were the source of the cDNA or gDNA that made up the material.

The CDR3 loop spans 15 amino acids. Trimming cost V 6 bases and J 5 bases, with 14 bases left between them. Per the germline V gene, CDR1 is MNHEY and CDR2 is SVGAGI. Authors' processing steps: From reference gene primer amplification, estimates of nucleated cell counts were derived. Sequencing was performed with immunoSEQ multiplex PCR; in TCRdb, only in-frame clones are kept and a portion is missing. V, J and clone size were drawn from that table, and D and trimming were deduced from the DNA. The repertoire includes a few hundred thousand clones, about 89% of them detected once, and about 0.8% sits in the top ten. This clone appeared a single time.

The sequence was obtained from a man aged 25 to 40 with acute or convalescent COVID-19. Material for sequencing was peripheral blood. The rearrangement links TRBV6-5 to TRBJ1-6; D perhaps matches TRBD1 (6 bases). The CDR3 here is CASRASGTNNSPLHF. In DNA form, the CDR3 reads TGTGCCAGCAGGGCCTCCGGGACAAATAATTCACCCCTCCACTTT.